This T cell receptor (beta chain) was sequenced in a study of blood T cell repertoires in COVID-19. The germline V gene encodes CDR1 GTSNPN and CDR2 SVGIG (reference sequence). This CDR3 is built from 14 residues. V lost 3 bases and J lost 4; bases outside the gene matches: 3. Authors' data handling: Using reference gene primer amplification, nucleated cell counts were estimated. The table came from immunoSEQ multiplex PCR; TCRdb's copy has only in-frame clones and leaves some out. V and J calls and clone size are given by that table; D and trimming were obtained from the DNA. The data hold about 310,000 clones, with 89% observed a single time. The cohort comprised adults aged about 18 to 90 years residing in about two dozen US areas. Which cohort a participant joined came from the clinical history participants gave. Two negative PCRs, clearance, or symptom resolution had been documented for recovered Cohort 3 donors.

The TCR sequence derives from a man in his 60s who had recovered from COVID-19. The genes are TRBV30 and TRBJ2-2; TRBD1 matches 9 bases. The sequencing input was PBMCs or T cells enriched from blood (not recorded which). CDR3 amino acids: CAWSLTGGTGELFF. CDR3 coding DNA: TGTGCCTGGAGCCTGACAGGGGGCACCGGGGAGCTGTTTTTT.